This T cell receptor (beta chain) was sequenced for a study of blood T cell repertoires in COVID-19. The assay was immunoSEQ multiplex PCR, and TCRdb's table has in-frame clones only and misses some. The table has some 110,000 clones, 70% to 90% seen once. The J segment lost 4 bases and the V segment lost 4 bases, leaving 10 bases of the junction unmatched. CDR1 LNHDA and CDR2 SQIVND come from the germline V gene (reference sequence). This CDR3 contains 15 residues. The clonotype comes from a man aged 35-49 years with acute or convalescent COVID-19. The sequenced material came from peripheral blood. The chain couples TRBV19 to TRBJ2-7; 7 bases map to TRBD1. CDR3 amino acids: CASSRSGTAFYEQYF. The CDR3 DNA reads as TGTGCCAGTAGTAGATCCGGGACAGCCTTTTACGAGCAGTACTTC. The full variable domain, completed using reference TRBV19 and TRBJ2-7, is DGGITQSPKYLFRKEGQNVTLSCEQNLNHDAMYWYRQDPGQGLRLIYYSQIVNDFQKGDIAEGYSVSREKKESFPLTVTSAQKNPTAFYLCASSRSGTAFYEQYFGPGTRLTVT.